These 10 T cell receptor beta chains were sequenced from one sample in a study of cytomegalovirus exposure and HLA in healthy donors. 13 Jbeta primers and 60 Vbeta primers were used for the PCR. Data came from immunoSEQ multiplex PCR; TCRdb stores just in-frame clones and leaves some out. Among roughly 110,000 clones listed, 74% were seen once. The sample consisted of PBMCs. The receptors originated from a woman in her thirties or forties in good health and CMV-seropositive.

The chain employs TRBV13 and TRBJ2-7, with TRBD2 identical over 8 bases. The CDR3 has 13 residues. V lost 3 bases, J lost 5 bases, and 3 bases stayed unmatched. The germline gives CDR1 PRHDT, CDR2 FYEKMQ (reference sequence). CDR3 residues: CASSFQRGNEQYF. The CDR3 bases are TGTGCCAGCAGCTTTCAGCGGGGGAACGAGCAGTACTTC.

This rearrangement joins TRBV2 to TRBJ2-5; 9 bases agree with TRBD2. Germline V gives CDR1 SNHLY, CDR2 FYNNEI. The CDR3 loop spans 15 amino acids. Trimming at V came to 4 bases and at J to 1 base, leaving 4 bases not matched to a gene. The CDR3 region has the DNA TGTGCCAGCAGTGGTGGTAGCGGGGGCCAAGAGACCCAGTACTTC. It specifies CASSGGSGGQETQYF.

The gene calls are TRBV10-3 and TRBJ2-5; 11 bases agree with TRBD2. The CDR3 has 15 residues. Germline lookup yields CDR1 ENHRY and CDR2 SYGVKD. Trimming took 5 bases from V and 5 from J; bases not matched to a gene: 7. CDR3 sequence (DNA): TGTGCCATCAGTCGACTAGCGGGGTCATCTGAGACCCAGTACTTC. Translation: CAISRLAGSSETQYF.

The chain is built from TRBV6-5 and TRBJ2-3; no clear D. The CDR3 length is 14 residues. CDR1 and CDR2 (germline): MNHEY, SVGAGI. V was pared by 0 bases and J by 5 bases, with 9 bases between. CDR3 protein: CASSYSKPRDTQYF. CDR3 in DNA: TGTGCCAGCAGTTACTCCAAACCGCGAGATACGCAGTATTTT.

The V gene is TRBV5-1, the J gene TRBJ1-5; D unresolved. Trimming cost V 4 bases and J 4 bases, with 9 bases left between them. In germline, CDR1 is SGHRS, CDR2 YFSETQ. There are 13 residues in the CDR3. The CDR3 DNA follows: TGCGCCAGCAGCGGAGATGCAAATCAGCCCCAGCATTTT. This codes for CASSGDANQPQHF. Full variable domain (rest looked up from reference TRBV5-1 and TRBJ1-5): KAGVTQTPRYLIKTRGQQVTLSCSPISGHRSVSWYQQTPGQGLQFLFEYFSETQRNKGNFPGRFSGRQFSNSRSEMNVSTLELGDSALYLCASSGDANQPQHFGDGTRLSIL.

V is TRBV5-1 and J is TRBJ1-3; TRBD1 aligns across 9 bases. Looked up from germline, CDR1 is SGHRS and CDR2 is YFSETQ. The junction had 1 base not matched to a gene; V was cut back by 0 bases and J by 0 bases. The CDR3 sequence is 16 residues long. The CDR3 region has the DNA TGCGCCAGCAGCTTGGAGGGACAGGGCTCTGGAAACACCATATATTTT. Its protein is CASSLEGQGSGNTIYF.

In this sample, this clone turned up many times. The genes are TRBV5-4 and TRBJ1-2; D perhaps matches TRBD1 (5 bases). CDR1 and CDR2 from the germline V gene are SGHNT and YYREEE (reference sequence). Trimming took 2 bases from V and 6 from J, leaving 11 bases between them. CDR3 length: 13 residues. CDR3 nucleotide sequence: TGTGCCAGCAGCTTCGCAGGGAGGCATGGCTACACCTTC. It codes for CASSFAGRHGYTF.

The gene calls are TRBV4-2 and TRBJ1-3; D gene uncertain. In germline, CDR1 is LGHNA, CDR2 YNFKEQ. The CDR3 is 13 residues long. Trimming took off 0 bases at V and 4 bases at J, with 4 bases between the two ends. The CDR3 spells CASSQDRGNTIYF. CDR3 sequence (DNA): TGTGCCAGCAGCCAAGATCGGGGAAACACCATATATTTT.

The chain uses TRBV5-1 and TRBJ2-1; 10 nucleotides align to TRBD2. The junction had 3 bases not matched to a gene; V was cut back by 2 bases and J by 4 bases. This CDR3 comprises 15 residues. In germline, CDR1 is SGHRS, CDR2 YFSETQ. The CDR3 loop is CASSFRTSGYNEQFF. The CDR3 DNA follows: TGCGCCAGCAGCTTCCGGACTAGCGGTTACAATGAGCAGTTCTTC.

This chain joins TRBV7-9 and TRBJ2-2; 9 nucleotides agree with TRBD1. This CDR3 is 17 amino acids long. Germline CDR1 and CDR2: SEHNR and FQNEAQ (reference sequence). With V trimmed by 1 base and J by 1 base, 4 bases remained unmatched. The CDR3 coding sequence is TGTGCCAGCAGCTTAGAACAGGGGGCATTGAACACCGGGGAGCTGTTTTTT. It specifies CASSLEQGALNTGELFF.